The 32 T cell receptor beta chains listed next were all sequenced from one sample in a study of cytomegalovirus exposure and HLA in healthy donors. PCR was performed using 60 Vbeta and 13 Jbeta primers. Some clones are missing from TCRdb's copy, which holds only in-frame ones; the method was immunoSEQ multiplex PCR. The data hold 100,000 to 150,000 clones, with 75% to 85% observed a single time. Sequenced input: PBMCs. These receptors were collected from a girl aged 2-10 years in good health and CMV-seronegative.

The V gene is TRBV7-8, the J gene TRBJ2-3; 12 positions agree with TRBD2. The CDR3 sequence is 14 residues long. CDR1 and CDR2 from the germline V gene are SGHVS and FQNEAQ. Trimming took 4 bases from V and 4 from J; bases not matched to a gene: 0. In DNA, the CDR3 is TGTGCCAGCAGCTCTAGCGGGGGGGCAGATACGCAGTATTTT. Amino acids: CASSSSGGADTQYF.

CDR3 DNA: TGTGCCAGTAGTACAGGTTCTGGGGCCAACGTCCTGACTTTC. Translation: CASSTGSGANVLTF. This chain joins TRBV19 and TRBJ2-6, with D hard to call. This CDR3 region has 14 residues. Germline loops: CDR1 LNHDA, CDR2 SQIVND (reference sequence). Trimming removed 4 bases at V and 1 base at J, with 5 bases between.

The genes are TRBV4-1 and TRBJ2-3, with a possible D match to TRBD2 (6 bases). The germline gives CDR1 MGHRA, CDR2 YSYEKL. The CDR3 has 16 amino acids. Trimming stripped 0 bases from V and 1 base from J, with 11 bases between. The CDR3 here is CASSQDRASGTDTQYF. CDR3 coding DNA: TGCGCCAGCAGCCAAGATCGAGCTAGCGGCACAGATACGCAGTATTTT.

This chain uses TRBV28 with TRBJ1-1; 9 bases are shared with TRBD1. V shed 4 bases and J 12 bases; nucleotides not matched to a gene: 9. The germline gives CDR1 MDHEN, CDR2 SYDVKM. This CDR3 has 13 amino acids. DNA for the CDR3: TGTGCCAGCAGTTCAACCACAGACAGGGGGACTTTCTTT. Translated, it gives CASSSTTDRGTFF.

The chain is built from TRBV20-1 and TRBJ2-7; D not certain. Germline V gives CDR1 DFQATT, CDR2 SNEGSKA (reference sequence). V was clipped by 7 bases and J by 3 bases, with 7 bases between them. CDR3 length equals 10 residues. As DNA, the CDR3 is TGCAGTGTAGGAGTCTACGAGCAGTACTTC. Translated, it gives CSVGVYEQYF.

The CDR3 region is CASSPLEGQFNEQYF. CDR3 nucleotide sequence: TGTGCCAGCAGCCCCCTTGAGGGACAATTCAACGAGCAGTACTTC. The rearrangement joins TRBV9 to TRBJ2-7, with a weak D call TRBD1 (6 bases). Trimming left V 4 bases short and J 5 bases short, with 19 bases between. This CDR3 contains 15 residues. Germline-derived CDR1 and CDR2 are SGDLS and YYNGEE.

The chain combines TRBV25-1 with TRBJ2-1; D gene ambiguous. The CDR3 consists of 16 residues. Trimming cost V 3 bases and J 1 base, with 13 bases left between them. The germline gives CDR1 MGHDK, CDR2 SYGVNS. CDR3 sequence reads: CASSDEVFGSYNEQFF. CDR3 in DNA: TGTGCCAGCAGTGATGAGGTGTTCGGGTCCTACAATGAGCAGTTCTTC.

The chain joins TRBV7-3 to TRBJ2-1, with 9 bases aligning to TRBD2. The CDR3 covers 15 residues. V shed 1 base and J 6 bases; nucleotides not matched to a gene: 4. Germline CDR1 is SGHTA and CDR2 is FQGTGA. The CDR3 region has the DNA TGTGCCAGCAGCTTAATGCGGGAGGGCCGCAATGAGCAGTTCTTC. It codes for CASSLMREGRNEQFF.

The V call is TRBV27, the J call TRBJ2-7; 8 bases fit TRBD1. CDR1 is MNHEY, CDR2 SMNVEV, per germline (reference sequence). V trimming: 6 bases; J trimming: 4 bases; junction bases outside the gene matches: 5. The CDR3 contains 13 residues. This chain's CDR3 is CASSRQGSYEQYF. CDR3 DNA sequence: TGTGCCAGCAGCCGACAGGGGTCTTACGAGCAGTACTTC.

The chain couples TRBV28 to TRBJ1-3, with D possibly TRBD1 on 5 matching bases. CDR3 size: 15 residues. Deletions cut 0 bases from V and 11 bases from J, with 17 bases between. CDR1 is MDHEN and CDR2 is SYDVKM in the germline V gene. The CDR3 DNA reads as TGTGCCAGCAGTTTATGGGGCACTCAGGCGGGGGCCATATATTTT. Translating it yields CASSLWGTQAGAIYF.

The DNA for the CDR3 is TGTGCCAGCAGCTTAGGCTTGGGCAGGGGCTACGAGCAGTACTTC. Translated: CASSLGLGRGYEQYF. V gene TRBV7-9 combines with J gene TRBJ2-7; tentative D call: TRBD1 (6 bases). Germline-derived CDR1 and CDR2 are SEHNR and FQNEAQ (reference sequence). Trimming left V 1 base short and J 3 bases short, with 13 bases between. The CDR3 is 15 amino acids.

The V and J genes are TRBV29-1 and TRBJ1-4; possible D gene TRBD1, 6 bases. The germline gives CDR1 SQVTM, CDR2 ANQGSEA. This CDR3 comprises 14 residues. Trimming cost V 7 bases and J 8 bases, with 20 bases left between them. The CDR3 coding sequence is TGCAGCGCAGATGTAACAGGGCTTGGGGAAAAACTGTTTTTT. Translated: CSADVTGLGEKLFF.

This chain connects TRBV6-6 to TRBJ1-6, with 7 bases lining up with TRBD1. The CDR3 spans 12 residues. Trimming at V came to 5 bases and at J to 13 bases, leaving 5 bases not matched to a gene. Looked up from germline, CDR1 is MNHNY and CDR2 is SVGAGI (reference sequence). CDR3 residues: CASSPDRSPLHF. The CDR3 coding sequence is TGTGCCAGCAGTCCGGACAGGTCGCCCCTCCACTTT.

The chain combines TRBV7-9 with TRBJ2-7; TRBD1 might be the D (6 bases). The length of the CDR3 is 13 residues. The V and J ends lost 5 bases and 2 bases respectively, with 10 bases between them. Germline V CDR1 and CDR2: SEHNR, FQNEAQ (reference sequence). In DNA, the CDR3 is TGTGCCAGCAGCAAACAGGGTACCTACGAGCAGTACTTC. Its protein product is CASSKQGTYEQYF.

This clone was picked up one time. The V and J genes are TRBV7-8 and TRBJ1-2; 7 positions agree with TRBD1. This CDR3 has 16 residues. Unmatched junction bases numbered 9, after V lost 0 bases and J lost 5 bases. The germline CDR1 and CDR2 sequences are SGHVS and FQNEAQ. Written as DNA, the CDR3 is TGTGCCAGCAGCTTAGCGCCCACAGGGGCTACTTATGGCTACACCTTC. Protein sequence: CASSLAPTGATYGYTF.

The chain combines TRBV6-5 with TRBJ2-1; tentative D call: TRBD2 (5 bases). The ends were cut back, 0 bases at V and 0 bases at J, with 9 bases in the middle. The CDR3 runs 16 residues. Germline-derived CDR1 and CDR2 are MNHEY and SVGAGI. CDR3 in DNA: TGTGCCAGCAGTTACTCCCCGGACTCCTCCTACAATGAGCAGTTCTTC. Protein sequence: CASSYSPDSSYNEQFF.

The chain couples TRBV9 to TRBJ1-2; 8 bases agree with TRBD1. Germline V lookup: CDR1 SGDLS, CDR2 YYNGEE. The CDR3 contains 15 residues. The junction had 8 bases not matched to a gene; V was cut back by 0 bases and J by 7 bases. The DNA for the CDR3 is TGTGCCAGCAGCGTAGTTGGGACAGGAGCTCGTGGCTACACCTTC. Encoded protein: CASSVVGTGARGYTF.

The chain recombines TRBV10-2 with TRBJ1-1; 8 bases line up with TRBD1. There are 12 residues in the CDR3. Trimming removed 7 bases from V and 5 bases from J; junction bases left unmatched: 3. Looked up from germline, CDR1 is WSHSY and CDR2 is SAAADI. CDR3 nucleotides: TGCGCCAGCACGGACAGGGTAACTGAAGCTTTCTTT. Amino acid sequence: CASTDRVTEAFF.

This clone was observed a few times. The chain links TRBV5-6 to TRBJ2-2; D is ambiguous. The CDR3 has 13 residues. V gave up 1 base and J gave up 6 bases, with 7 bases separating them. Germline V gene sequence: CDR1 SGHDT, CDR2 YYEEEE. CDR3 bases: TGTGCCAGCAGCTTGCGAACTGCCGGGGAGCTGTTTTTT. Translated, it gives CASSLRTAGELFF. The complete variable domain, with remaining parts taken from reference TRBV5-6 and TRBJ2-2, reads DAGVTQSPTHLIKTRGQQVTLRCSPKSGHDTVSWYQQALGQGPQFIFQYYEEEERQRGNFPDRFSGHQFPNYSSELNVNALLLGDSALYLCASSLRTAGELFFGEGSRLTVL.

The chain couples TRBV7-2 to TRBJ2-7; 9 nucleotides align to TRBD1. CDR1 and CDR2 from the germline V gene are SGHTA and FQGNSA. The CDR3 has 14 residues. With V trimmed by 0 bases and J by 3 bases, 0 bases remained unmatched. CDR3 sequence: CASSLATGGYEQYF. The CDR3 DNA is TGTGCCAGCAGCTTAGCGACAGGGGGCTACGAGCAGTACTTC.

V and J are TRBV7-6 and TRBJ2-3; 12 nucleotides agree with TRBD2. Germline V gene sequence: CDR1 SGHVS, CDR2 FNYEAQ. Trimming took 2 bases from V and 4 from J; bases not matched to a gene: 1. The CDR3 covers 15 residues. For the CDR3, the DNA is TGTGCCAGCAGCTTACTAGCGGGGGGGCCAGATACGCAGTATTTT. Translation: CASSLLAGGPDTQYF.

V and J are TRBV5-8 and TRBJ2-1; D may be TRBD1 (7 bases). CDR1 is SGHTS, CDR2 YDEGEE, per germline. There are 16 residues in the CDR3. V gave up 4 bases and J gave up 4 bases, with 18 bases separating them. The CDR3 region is CASSGIQGRMYNEQFF. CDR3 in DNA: TGTGCCAGCAGCGGAATACAGGGGAGGATGTACAATGAGCAGTTCTTC.

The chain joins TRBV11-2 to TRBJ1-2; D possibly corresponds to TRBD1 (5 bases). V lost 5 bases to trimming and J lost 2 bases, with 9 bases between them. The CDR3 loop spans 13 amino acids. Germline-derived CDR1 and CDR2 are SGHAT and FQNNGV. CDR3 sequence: CASSPTVNYGYTF. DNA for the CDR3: TGTGCCAGCAGCCCGACAGTGAACTATGGCTACACCTTC.

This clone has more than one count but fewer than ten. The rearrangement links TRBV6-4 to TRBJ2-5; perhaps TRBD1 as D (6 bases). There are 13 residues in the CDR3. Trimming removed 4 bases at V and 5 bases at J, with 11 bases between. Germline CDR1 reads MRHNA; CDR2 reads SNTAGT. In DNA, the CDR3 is TGTGCCAGCAGTGCCGTCAGGGGTGAGACCCAGTACTTC. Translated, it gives CASSAVRGETQYF.

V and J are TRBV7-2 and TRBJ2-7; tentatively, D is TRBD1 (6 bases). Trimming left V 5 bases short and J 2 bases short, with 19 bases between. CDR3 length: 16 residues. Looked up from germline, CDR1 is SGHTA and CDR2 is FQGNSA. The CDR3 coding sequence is TGTGCCAGCAGCAACCTAGGAAACAGGGACGCCTACGAGCAGTACTTC. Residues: CASSNLGNRDAYEQYF.

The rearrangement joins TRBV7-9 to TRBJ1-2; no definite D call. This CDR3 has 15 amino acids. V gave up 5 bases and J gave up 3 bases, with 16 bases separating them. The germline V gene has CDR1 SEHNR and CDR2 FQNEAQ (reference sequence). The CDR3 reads CASSPAAPWDYGYTF. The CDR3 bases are TGTGCCAGCAGCCCTGCGGCGCCATGGGACTATGGCTACACCTTC.

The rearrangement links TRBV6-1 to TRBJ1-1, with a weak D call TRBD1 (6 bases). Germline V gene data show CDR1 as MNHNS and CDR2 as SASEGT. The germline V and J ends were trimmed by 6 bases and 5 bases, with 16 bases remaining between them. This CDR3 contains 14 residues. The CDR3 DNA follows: TGTGCCAGCAGGACCTCGACAGGTTTGACTGAAGCTTTCTTT. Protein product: CASRTSTGLTEAFF.

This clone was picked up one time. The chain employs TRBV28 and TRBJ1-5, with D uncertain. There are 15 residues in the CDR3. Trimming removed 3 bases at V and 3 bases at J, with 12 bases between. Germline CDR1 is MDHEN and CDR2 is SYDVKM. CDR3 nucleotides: TGTGCCAGCAGTTTGGGAGGCAGGTACAATCAGCCCCAGCATTTT. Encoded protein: CASSLGGRYNQPQHF.

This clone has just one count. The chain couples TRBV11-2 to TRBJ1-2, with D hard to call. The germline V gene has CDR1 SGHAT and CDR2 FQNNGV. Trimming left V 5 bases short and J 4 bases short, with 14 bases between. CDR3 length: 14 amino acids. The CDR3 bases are TGTGCCAGCAGCCCGACGAGGTCAGTCTATGGCTACACCTTC. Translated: CASSPTRSVYGYTF.

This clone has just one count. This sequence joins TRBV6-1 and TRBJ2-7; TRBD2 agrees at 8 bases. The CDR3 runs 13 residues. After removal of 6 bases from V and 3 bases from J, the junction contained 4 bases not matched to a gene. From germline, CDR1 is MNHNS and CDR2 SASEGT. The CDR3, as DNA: TGTGCCAGCAGCCCAGCGGGAGTCTACGAGCAGTACTTC. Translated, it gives CASSPAGVYEQYF.

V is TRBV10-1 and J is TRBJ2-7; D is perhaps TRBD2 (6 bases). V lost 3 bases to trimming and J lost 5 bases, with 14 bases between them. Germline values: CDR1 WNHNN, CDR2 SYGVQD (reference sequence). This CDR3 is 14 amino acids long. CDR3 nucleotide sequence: TGCGCCAGCAGTGATGTGGGAGGTCCCAACGAGCAGTACTTC. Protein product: CASSDVGGPNEQYF.

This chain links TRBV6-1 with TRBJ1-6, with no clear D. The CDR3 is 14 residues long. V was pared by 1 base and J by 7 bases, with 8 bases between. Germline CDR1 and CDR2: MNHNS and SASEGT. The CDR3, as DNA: TGTGCCAGCAGTGAAGTCGGGGTCAATTCACCCCTCCACTTT. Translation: CASSEVGVNSPLHF.